This T cell receptor (beta chain) appears in the sequencing data of a study of T cell responses to AZD1222 COVID-19 vaccine listed by TCRdb under 2021. Describing the broader study: TCR sequencing covered approximately 230 trial participants: 200 to 220 given two doses of AZD1222 and approximately 26 given two doses of MenACWY control vaccine. Trial participants were enrolled by age into 18-55, 56-69 and 70-plus year subgroups, with roughly 160, 29 and 62 TCR-sequenced participants respectively. Overall study results and their limits: Vaccine-associated CD4 TCRs spanned the whole spike protein, with dominant responses in regions 160-218 and 743-854. In the small 56-69-year group, the increase in depth fell short of significance, most likely because of low power. After two AZD1222 doses, spike-specific TCR breadth and depth were significantly higher than at day 0 and than in MenACWY recipients. Participants were mostly white British, with more females than males. The authors suggested clonal diversity may have been underestimated. Nearly half of unique spike-specific TCRs reportedly recognized epitopes outside regions mutated in the B.1.351 and B.1.1.7 variants. Because no samples from the day 14 peak response were available, repertoires could be characterized only after the peak T cell response. Conclusions about previously exposed vaccinees are limited because only six or seven AZD1222 recipients were SARS-CoV-2 seropositive at baseline.

The label giving this sample's time point can be read as: about 28 days (+/-7) after the second vaccine dose. Because spike-specific TCR depth and breadth did not differ between the two schedules, AZD1222 recipients who got a second dose at roughly 4 weeks were pooled with those who got a second dose at roughly 12 weeks. The vaccinee samples were drawn from two UK trials, COV001 and COV002, one of which was a single-blind randomized controlled phase 2/3 trial testing AZD1222 (ChAdOx1 nCoV-19) in healthy adults. For TCRbeta chain sequencing, PBMC samples from trial participants were taken at day 0 and at day 28 after the second dose. The germline V gene (reference sequence) yields LGHDT for CDR1 and YNNKEL for CDR2. V and J are truncated by 1 base and 4 bases respectively, leaving an intervening sequence of 10 bases. Inclusive of the bounding cysteine and phenylalanine, the CDR3 is 14 residues long. CDR3 DNA is the only sequence kept; it has 42 bases, read in frame from the first base.

Note on this clone: Its specific antigen is unknown. Within one base of it there is no much larger clone, and no base qualities were kept.

The CDR3 regions of human TCRbeta chains were analyzed by immunosequencing. In the source study's methods: TCRs in the repertoires were matched against a reference library of SARS-CoV-2-specific TCRs that had been generated with the MIRA antigen-specificity platform. Breadth meant the fraction of unique TCRs that were SARS-CoV-2-associated, whereas depth meant the fraction of total T cells that were SARS-CoV-2-associated. Using the MIRA data, each spike-specific TCR was assigned both to the spike region to which the TCR was reactive and to a CD4 or CD8 class. Log10-transformed breadth and depth values were compared by one-way ANOVA with Sidak's multiple comparisons tests. Drawn from immuneACCESS, this table holds only the in-frame rearrangements with V and J called that TCRdb kept. Clones are partly lost; checked studies trace under half to an unresolved V gene and leave the rest unexplained. D and trimming come from the DNA, and the V and J calls and clone size come from that table. The sample profile shows about 89,000 clones; around 83% of them were found once. The biggest ten clones account for around 5.9% of the sample.

Sequences were derived from peripheral blood, sampled 28 days after the second AZD1222 dose. The receptor comes from an adult who received the AZD1222 COVID-19 vaccine. The chain couples TRBV3-1 (or the pseudogene TRBV3-2) to TRBJ2-5, with the D gene uncertain. The nucleotide sequence is TGTGCCAGCAGCCAAGGGGTAGTTGCAGAGACCCAGTACTTC. Translated, this is CASSQGVVAETQYF.